Here is one T cell receptor beta chain with its context. The data derive from a study of blood T cell repertoires in COVID-19. Source study methods: Nucleated cell counts were estimated from reference gene primer amplification. The table came from immunoSEQ multiplex PCR; TCRdb's copy has only in-frame clones and leaves some out. V and J calls and clone size come straight from that table; D and trimming were deduced from the DNA. The profile covers about 210,000 clones, with about 79% appearing a single time and over 2% taken by the ten largest. CDR3 length: 12 residues. V shed 9 bases, J shed 9 bases, and the junction held 4 bases outside the gene matches. Looked up from germline, CDR1 is ENHRY and CDR2 is SYGVKD.

The sequencing sample was made of peripheral blood. The chain is built from TRBV10-3 and TRBJ1-6, with 8 bases fitting TRBD1. This TCR was recovered from a man in his forties who had recovered from COVID-19. CDR3 sequence reads: CAIQGGTSPLHF. DNA for the CDR3: TGTGCCATACAGGGGGGGACTTCACCCCTCCACTTT.